This is a list of T cell receptor beta chains from one sample in a study of tumor-infiltrating lymphocytes in primary liver carcinoma. Via MiXCR, TCRdb re-called the multiplex PCR reads, giving one row per CDR3 protein. The sample has about 200,000 distinct CDR3 sequences, roughly two thirds seen once. The sequenced sample was peripheral blood. The receptors come from a woman aged 60-70 years with primary liver carcinoma and hepatitis B virus infection. Each CDR3 is given with its conserved first and last residue. The D gene is left open where the match is weak. Rows may omit the clone size; those that give it use once, few, many or a size class.

j_call | d_call | v_call | clone_size | cdr3_aa | cdr3_nt
TRBJ2-1 | . | TRBV6-1 | few | CASSPPGALNEQFF | TGTGCCAGCAGTCCTCCGGGCGCTTTGAATGAGCAGTTCTTC
TRBJ2-5 | . | TRBV11-2 | . | CASSLERQDTQYF | TGTGCCAGCAGTTTGGAGAGACAAGATACCCAGTACTTC
TRBJ1-1 | . | TRBV5-1 | . | CGSSSHGEAFF | TGCGGCAGCAGCTCCCATGGTGAAGCTTTCTTT
TRBJ2-3 | . | TRBV11-3 | . | CVSCSSTGPDTQYF | TGTGTCAGCTGCTCCTCGACAGGCCCAGATACGCAGTATTTT
TRBJ2-2 | TRBD2 | TRBV11-2 | . | CASSPDLETSGMGTGELFF | TGTGCCAGTAGCCCCGACCTCGAGACTAGCGGGATGGGGACCGGGGAACTGTTTTTT
TRBJ1-2 | TRBD1 | TRBV11-2 | . | CASSSGQGSNYGYTF | TGTGCCAGCAGCTCAGGACAGGGGTCTAACTATGGCTACACCTTT
TRBJ1-4 | TRBD1 | TRBV11-2 | . | CASSFRTGKDEKLFF | TGTGCCAGCAGCTTCCGGACAGGGAAGGATGAAAAGCTGTTTTTT
TRBJ2-5 | TRBD2 | TRBV7-3 | . | CASNLLPPGLAGGETQYF | TGTGCCAGCAACCTTCTCCCCCCGGGACTAGCGGGAGGAGAGACTCAGTACTTC
TRBJ2-2 | . | TRBV13 | . | CASIRSGRPGDLFF | TGTGCCAGCATCAGAAGCGGTCGCCCCGGGGACCTGTTTTTT
TRBJ2-2 | . | TRBV11-1 | . | CVSSTTGTPGPGELFF | TGTGTCAGCAGCACAACCGGGACTCCGGGACCCGGGGAGCTGTTTTTT
TRBJ2-3 | TRBD2 | TRBV11-2 | . | CASSLSWLAGTSADTQYF | TGTGCTAGCAGCTTGTCCTGGCTAGCGGGGACTAGCGCAGATACGCAGTATTTT
TRBJ2-1 | TRBD2 | TRBV5-4 | . | CASNSKAGSSYNEQFF | TGTGCCAGCAACTCAAAAGCGGGGAGCTCCTACAATGAGCAGTTCTTC
TRBJ2-5 | . | TRBV11-3 | . | CASSPGMGTQYF | TGTGCCAGCAGCCCCGGGATGGGGACCCAGTATTTC
TRBJ2-3 | . | TRBV28 | . | CASSLGGRNTQYF | TGTGCCAGCAGTTTAGGAGGCAGGAATACGCAGTATTTT
TRBJ2-7 | TRBD2 | TRBV11-2 | many | CASSPIAGGSYEQYF | TGTGCCAGCAGCCCAATAGCGGGAGGGTCGTACGAGCAGTACTTC
TRBJ1-2 | . | TRBV12-3/TRBV12-4 | . | CASSFSQAGALNYGFTF | TGTGCCAGCAGTTTTAGTCAAGCGGGGGCGCTGAACTATGGCTTCACCTTC
TRBJ2-3 | TRBD2 | TRBV11-2 | . | CASSPRTSTDTLDF | TGTGCCAGCAGCCCCAGGACTAGCACAGATACGCTGGATTTT
TRBJ1-2 | TRBD1 | TRBV7-9 | few | CASSSILPGQGFDGYTF | TGTGCCAGCAGCTCGATACTTCCGGGACAGGGGTTCGATGGCTACACCTTC
TRBJ2-7 | TRBD2 | TRBV6-5 | many | CASSRGLAVNGYEQYF | TGTGCCAGCAGCCGCGGACTAGCGGTAAACGGCTACGAGCAGTACTTC
TRBJ1-1 | . | TRBV11-2 | . | CASSFLRGGTEAFF | TGTGCCAGCAGCTTTTTAAGGGGAGGTACTGAAGCTTTTTTT
TRBJ1-1 | . | TRBV6-6 | once | CANSTTGNTEAFF | TGTGCCAACAGCACGACAGGCAACACTGAAGCTTTCTTT
TRBJ2-3 | . | TRBV11-2 | . | CVSSLRWSLTDTQYF | TGTGTCAGCAGCCTTAGGTGGTCTTTGACAGATACGCAGTATTTT
TRBJ1-1 | . | TRBV11-2 | . | CASRFPKTGAGTEAFF | TGTGCCAGCAGATTTCCCAAAACGGGGGCCGGCACTGAAGCTTTCTTT
TRBJ2-7 | . | TRBV10-2 | many | CASNFRDLPYEQYF | TGCGCCAGCAACTTCCGGGACCTACCCTACGAGCAGTACTTC
TRBJ2-7 | . | TRBV11-2 | . | CASGYGGMTSGREQYF | TGTGCCAGCGGCTACGGCGGGATGACCTCGGGAAGAGAGCAGTACTTC
TRBJ2-3 | TRBD2 | TRBV12-5 | . | CVSYLAQTSGRLHTDTQYF | TGTGTTAGTTATTTGGCACAGACTAGCGGGAGGCTCCACACAGATACGCAGTATTTT
TRBJ2-7 | TRBD2 | TRBV29-1 | . | CCVVALGLAAYEQYF | TGCTGCGTTGTTGCCTTGGGACTAGCGGCCTACGAGCAATACTTC
TRBJ2-3 | TRBD1 | TRBV28 | many | CASSRTGGATDTQYF | TGTGCCAGCAGTCGGACAGGTGGGGCCACAGATACGCAGTATTTT
TRBJ1-2 | . | TRBV28 | few | CASSPNKGYGYTF | TGTGCCAGCAGTCCGAACAAGGGCTATGGCTACACCTTC
TRBJ2-7 | TRBD1 | TRBV12-3/TRBV12-4 | . | CASSRQGFIHEQYF | TGTGCCAGCAGCCGACAGGGTTTCATCCACGAGCAGTACTTC
TRBJ2-7 | . | TRBV6-1 | . | CASEAPRQAYEPYF | TGTGCCAGCGAAGCTCCGAGACAGGCCTACGAGCCGTACTTC
TRBJ1-5 | . | TRBV11-2 | . | CAISSQSGSNQPQHF | TGTGCCATCAGCAGCCAATCAGGAAGCAATCAGCCCCAGCATTTT
TRBJ2-6 | . | TRBV28 | few | CASSAPLGLGANVLTF | TGTGCCAGCAGTGCCCCTTTAGGTTTGGGGGCCAACGTCCTGACTTTC
TRBJ1-5 | . | TRBV12-5 | . | CAGGSVSPLGQPQHF | TGTGCTGGTGGTTCGGTATCCCCCCTTGGACAGCCCCAGCATTTT
TRBJ1-6 | TRBD1 | TRBV30 | . | CACSFRDSGTKNNSPLHF | TGTGCCTGTAGTTTCCGGGACAGCGGAACCAAGAATAATTCACCCCTCCACTTT
TRBJ1-2 | . | TRBV28 | few | CASSLSVYGYTF | TGTGCCAGCAGTTTATCAGTCTATGGCTACACCTTC
TRBJ2-7 | . | TRBV6-2/TRBV6-3 | . | CASSYSSLGVLAYEQYF | TGTGCCAGCAGTTACTCGAGTCTAGGGGTCCTCGCCTACGAGCAGTACTTC
TRBJ2-7 | TRBD2 | TRBV5-1 | . | CASILSSGYEQYF | TGCGCCAGCATCTTGAGTAGCGGGTACGAGCAGTACTTC
TRBJ2-1 | TRBD2 | TRBV11-2 | once | CASSRRLAGGPGYEQFF | TGTGCCAGCAGCAGGAGACTAGCGGGAGGGCCTGGGTATGAGCAATTCTTC